The entry below gives a single T cell receptor (beta chain) sequence along with its context. Its target antigen remains unknown. There are no base qualities to consult, and no much larger clone falls within one base. The data belong to a study of cytomegalovirus exposure and HLA in healthy donors (dated by TCRdb to about 2017). About the study as a whole: According to an earlier analysis of a few hundred of the donors, 150 million to 200 million T cells yielded roughly 110 million unique TCR beta sequences and 250 to 350 Gb of sequence data. An early release covering around 630 HLA-typed donors comprised about 300 gigabases of sequencing data and 65 million to 100 million unique TCR sequences. Of the roughly 400 genotyped donors, roughly 85% fell in the genetic ancestry cluster associated with self-reported Caucasian donors. The study aimed to test whether signatures of past pathogen exposure could be identified by cataloging public T cell receptors. The T cell repertoires of several hundred subjects were profiled by immunosequencing and related to cytomegalovirus serostatus. A separate validation cohort of roughly 130 different subjects was used in addition to the roughly 670-subject first cohort. The study combined high-throughput TCR immunosequencing, statistical association of individual TCRs with disease status, and machine learning to predict cytomegalovirus infection status. In a later analysis, previously published TCR beta repertoires from 550 to 700 donors were re-analyzed and high-resolution HLA genotyping was added so that TCR occurrence patterns could be studied. Rather than using new phenotypic data, the later analysis identified candidate immune exposures from TCR beta sequences and from how often those sequences occurred across donors. An earlier analysis of 587 of the donors applied high-throughput TCR beta sequencing to assess whether each TCR beta V gene segment acted as functional or pseudogenic. Donor age, sex, ethnicity and CMV serostatus were compiled alongside the repertoire data. In a later genetic analysis, genome-wide SNP genotypes for about 55% of the roughly 700 donors were used, and that subset was treated as a discovery cohort. Every discovery cohort repertoire had been produced on one sequencing platform. Both class I and class II loci were covered by HLA typing, at four-digit resolution. The number of donors typed differed by locus, with 629-630 for A, B, C, DRB1 and DQB1, roughly 520 for DQA1, 606 for DPA1, and approximately 470 for DPB1. Because of strong linkage in the cohort, four to six DR-DQ haplotypes were treated as single units for association and clustering. On average, about 240,000 unique TCR beta nucleotide sequences were sequenced per donor among 398 genotyped donors of the cohort, with roughly 20% of those sequences being non-productive.

The method was the immunoSEQ multiplex PCR assay. For the multiplex PCR, a mixture combining 60 forward primers for TCR Vbeta segments and 13 reverse primers for TCR Jbeta segments was used. The CDR3 region of rearranged TCR beta genes was amplified from genomic DNA with a multiplex PCR assay. On the Illumina HiSeq System, the amplified TCR beta libraries were sequenced as 87-base-pair reads. As for the authors' bioinformatics: A later analysis tallied 75 million to 85 million unique TCR beta chains across the 666 repertoires, and around 10 million of those chains were shared by two or more donors. Raw reads were error-corrected and collapsed into unique sequences with a nearest-neighbor algorithm that merged closely related sequences to remove PCR and sequencing errors. V, D and J gene segments were assigned by aligning CDR3 sequences to IMGT reference sequences. For a sequence to be retained, at least a six-nucleotide match to both a V gene segment and a J gene segment was required. A rearrangement counted as productive if the CDR3 had no stop codons and remained in frame with V and J, and every other rearrangement counted as non-productive. CDR3 was defined according to IMGT convention as the region running from the second conserved V-encoded cysteine to the conserved J-encoded phenylalanine. The earlier analysis of 500 to 750 of the donors excluded any sequence lacking an unambiguous match to a single V gene segment. In an earlier analysis of some 590 of the donors, a V segment was called functional when productive rearrangements were above 56.7%, and segregating when the standard deviation between donors exceeded 5%. A statistical classification framework was built to diagnose cytomegalovirus status from the catalog of TCR beta chain sequences. In a later analysis, TCR nucleotide sequences were compared against IMGT/GENE-DB human TR gene sequences so that V and J genes could be assigned. In a later analysis, CDR3 sequences and most-parsimonious VDJ recombination scenarios were assigned using the TCRdist pipeline. In a later analysis, every TCR beta chain was defined by the combination of its CDR3 amino acid sequence and its V-gene family, and reads without a unique V-gene family were dropped. In a later analysis, some 600 highly shared, low-generation-probability nucleotide sequences were removed to address suspected cross-contamination and a sequencing artifact. A later analysis calculated a clonal expansion index for each public chain from normalized within-repertoire ranks of inferred template counts. Generation probabilities in a later analysis came from a VDJ recombination model fitted to out-of-frame rearrangements, and those results were checked against IGoR. In a later analysis, hypergeometric tests were used to score TCR-TCR, TCR-HLA and TCR-CMV co-occurrence, with a repertoire-size bias correction applied to TCR pairs. A later analysis estimated false discovery rates by permuting HLA or CMV assignments 20 times. In a later analysis, co-occurring TCRs were grouped with DBSCAN, and TCRdist sequence similarity was added when clustering was performed within HLA-allele-positive subsets. Repertoires with fewer than 30,000 or more than 120,000 public chains were left out of co-occurrence clustering, as were about 5 repertoires with anomalous nucleotide sharing. TCRdb limited this immuneACCESS table to in-frame rearrangements with V and J called. A share of clones is missing; checked studies link under half to unresolved V genes, and the rest is unexplained. V, J and clone size were drawn from that table, and D and trimming were deduced from the DNA. The sample table shows around 140,000 clones, and about 77% are seen once. Approximately 1.5% of the sample comes from the top ten.

The cohort was made up of approximately 670 healthy bone marrow donors. At the time of sampling, every cohort member was nominally healthy, though immune exposures that went unrecorded were likely present. The donor tested CMV seronegative and was one of the 352 seronegative cohort members. A peripheral blood sample was collected from each donor, and TCR beta sequencing was performed on peripheral blood mononuclear cells. Genomic DNA extraction from the blood cell samples was performed with the Qiagen DNeasy Blood Extraction Kit. The germline ends are 16 bases apart after V is trimmed by 8 bases and J by 2 bases. Per the germline V gene, MNHNS is the CDR1 and SASEGT is the CDR2. The CDR3 starts with the cysteine, ends with the phenylalanine, and has 14 residues. This entry keeps only the CDR3 DNA: 42 bases, framed from base 1. The full study reports these points: A later genetic analysis associated a missense DCLRE1C variant with V-gene and J-gene trimming of TCR beta chains, and an independent cohort replicated the association. Most CMV-associated TCR beta chains appeared to be HLA-restricted in a later analysis, and the HLA associations seemed to be driven largely by CMV exposure. When HLA alleles, especially DR and DQ, strongly co-occurred, TCR associations were difficult to assign to individual alleles. Most TCR sequences were observed very rarely across donors, whereas some public TCRs were present in many individuals. Specific HLA alleles were associated with some 15,000 TCR beta sequences at a false discovery rate of 0.05 in a later analysis. The classifier was reported to diagnose cytomegalovirus status with high specificity and sensitivity in both the original cohort and the validation cohort. Several of the top co-occurrence clusters appeared to be linked to parvovirus B19, influenza, CMV and Epstein-Barr virus, according to a later analysis. A group of highly shared sequence variants was considered likely to be a technical artifact of the sequencing pipeline. The cohort was sequenced for TCR beta chains only, and without alpha or paired-chain data the features that could be detected were limited. According to the authors, the approach could potentially be generalized to other disease states and immunological phenotypes. In a later analysis, TCR association rates were found to vary across HLA loci, with the most associated TCRs seen for DRB1 alleles and the fewest for HLA-C alleles. Linkage disequilibrium might explain the correlated functional status among segregating V segments, but an unknown experimental factor could not be ruled out. Roughly uniform sequencing depth across donors was assumed in presence/absence analyses, although this assumption may not hold. Because counts were too low, seventeen rarely observed V segments, including chromosome 9 orphons, were excluded from the earlier analysis of 587 of the donors. In an earlier analysis of a few hundred of the donors, most TCR beta V segments were observed in productive rearrangements about 90% or about 30% of the time, broadly matching IMGT annotations. A further reported finding was that TCR beta sequences accurately predicted the HLA-A and HLA-B alleles for most subjects in the first cohort. In the study, approximately 150 TCR beta chains were listed as associated with cytomegalovirus. Three of the identified cytomegalovirus-associated TCR beta chains were confirmed in vitro to be specific for cytomegalovirus antigens. The 87-base-pair reads could not distinguish some IMGT-functional V segments, including TRBV6-2 and TRBV6-3, so those segments were excluded. Because HLA typing was missing for some donors at each locus, association tests included only the typed subset. Compared with the 666-donor mean, donors in an Asian-associated ancestry cluster had fewer N-insertions in productive TCRs, according to a later genetic analysis. In a later analysis, HLA-associated TCR beta chains were found to be more clonally expanded and to have lower generation probabilities than equally common non-associated chains. For the cohort, immune exposure information was limited to CMV serostatus.

The chain employs TRBV6-1 and TRBJ2-7; TRBD1 is a possible D gene, resting on 6 matching bases. This TCR was recovered from a female donor in good health and CMV-seronegative. The material sequenced was PBMCs. The CDR3 region reads CASGKNRVPYEQYF. The nucleotide sequence reads as follows: TGTGCCAGCGGTAAGAACAGGGTTCCCTACGAGCAGTACTTC.